The entry that follows covers one T cell receptor beta chain sequence. This sample was included in a study of blood T cell repertoires in COVID-19. The overall study: There were acute and convalescent COVID-19 samples, and they came from the United States, Italy and Spain.

V lost 4 bases, J lost 9 bases, and 9 bases stayed unmatched. The CDR3 runs to 15 residues. Germline CDR1 LGHDT, CDR2 YNNKEL (reference sequence). Everyone who took part was roughly 18 to 89 years old, and they came from about 25 US areas. Participants reported their clinical history, and cohort assignment relied on those reports. Original data processing: Reference gene primers were amplified, and this amplification served to estimate nucleated cell counts. Profiling relied on immunoSEQ multiplex PCR, and the TCRdb table lists in-frame clones only, not all of them. That table gives V, J and clone size, and the DNA gave D and trimming. Here the sample spans around 420,000 clones, approximately 86% being singletons.

The sample taken for sequencing was PBMCs or T cells enriched from blood (not recorded which). The genes are TRBV3-1 (or the pseudogene TRBV3-2) and TRBJ2-5; TRBD2 agrees at 12 bases. The receptor's source is a middle-aged woman with acute COVID-19. The CDR3 here is CASSPGLAGPPPQYF. Here the CDR3 DNA reads TGTGCCAGCAGCCCTGGACTAGCGGGGCCACCTCCCCAGTACTTC.